The 20 T cell receptor beta chains listed next were all sequenced from one sample in a study of cytomegalovirus exposure and HLA in healthy donors. Amplification used 60 Vbeta primers and 13 Jbeta primers. The protocol was immunoSEQ multiplex PCR, while the TCRdb copy is restricted to in-frame clones and leaves out a portion. The sample holds 150,000 to 180,000 clones; roughly 79% are singletons and the top ten take 2.5% to 3%. Source material: PBMCs. All receptors derive from a man aged 18 to 29 in good health and CMV-seronegative.

The chain joins TRBV19 to TRBJ1-2, with 10 bases matching TRBD1. Germline CDR1 LNHDA, CDR2 SQIVND (reference sequence). The V and J ends lost 9 bases and 4 bases, in that order; junction bases with no gene match: 5. This CDR3 region has 13 residues. CDR3 bases: TGTGCCAGCAACCGGGACAGGGGCTATGGCTACACCTTC. It is translated as CASNRDRGYGYTF.

This clone was observed once. V and J are TRBV29-1 and TRBJ2-2, with D perhaps TRBD1 (5 bases). Germline loops: CDR1 SQVTM, CDR2 ANQGSEA. V lost 5 bases and J lost 1, with 11 bases in between. CDR3 length equals 14 residues. CDR3 protein: CSVRGRVNTGELFF. The CDR3 coding sequence is TGCAGCGTTAGAGGCAGGGTGAACACCGGGGAGCTGTTTTTT.

This chain uses TRBV6-4 with TRBJ1-5, with D perhaps matching TRBD1 (6 bases). The CDR3 contains 18 residues. V lost 6 bases to trimming and J lost 9 bases, with 30 bases between them. The germline V gene has CDR1 MRHNA and CDR2 SNTAGT. For the CDR3, the DNA is TGTGCCAGCAGCAAAAAGGTTAGGGCAGGGGAAGGGGGATGGCCCCAGCATTTT. As protein: CASSKKVRAGEGGWPQHF.

The chain employs TRBV5-6 and TRBJ1-5, with 8 bases lining up with TRBD1. This CDR3 spans 14 amino acids. With 2 bases clipped from V and 9 bases from J, the junction kept 7 bases outside the gene matches. Germline CDR1 SGHDT, CDR2 YYEEEE. The CDR3 here is CASSLGTGVWPQHF. The CDR3 nucleotides are TGTGCCAGCAGCTTAGGGACAGGTGTCTGGCCCCAGCATTTT.

The chain has TRBV11-2 and TRBJ2-7; 7 positions agree with TRBD2. This CDR3 is 14 amino acids long. Per germline, CDR1 SGHAT and CDR2 FQNNGV. Trimming cost V 3 bases and J 7 bases; bases outside gene matches: 9. The CDR3 region is CASSFGVTSIEQYV. For the CDR3, the DNA is TGTGCCAGCAGCTTTGGGGTGACTAGCATAGAGCAGTACGTC.

V and J are TRBV6-4 and TRBJ2-3, with TRBD1 identical over 7 bases. This CDR3 is 14 amino acids long. After removal of 6 bases from V and 0 bases from J, the junction contained 3 bases not matched to a gene. The germline gives CDR1 MRHNA, CDR2 SNTAGT. CDR3 sequence (DNA): TGTGCCAGCAGCGAGGGACAGAGCACAGATACGCAGTATTTT. Translating it yields CASSEGQSTDTQYF.

J is TRBJ2-1 and V is TRBV7-2, with D perhaps matching TRBD2 (5 bases). In germline, CDR1 is SGHTA, CDR2 FQGNSA. This CDR3 has 16 residues. V gave up 4 bases and J gave up 0 bases, with 13 bases separating them. The chain's CDR3 is CASSWGPTNSYNEQFF. CDR3 nucleotides: TGTGCCAGCAGCTGGGGTCCGACTAACTCCTACAATGAGCAGTTCTTC.

The chain has TRBV19 and TRBJ1-1; no definite D call. This CDR3 is built from 14 residues. Germline CDR1 LNHDA, CDR2 SQIVND (reference sequence). V lost 5 bases, J lost 2 bases, and 12 bases lay in between. CDR3 DNA sequence: TGTGCCAGTAGTTACGGGAGGATAAACACTGAAGCTTTCTTT. Protein sequence: CASSYGRINTEAFF.

The chain carries TRBV4-2 and TRBJ1-1; TRBD1 is a possible D gene (6 bases). CDR3 length: 17 residues. Germline V gives CDR1 LGHNA, CDR2 YNFKEQ. V was clipped by 2 bases and J by 1 base, with 17 bases between them. The CDR3 reads CASSQWTGGGGNTEAFF. CDR3 bases: TGTGCCAGCAGCCAATGGACTGGGGGCGGAGGGAACACTGAAGCTTTCTTT.

A note on this clone: At one boundary the junction diverges from the germline segment, which might be a read error. This chain uses TRBV6-1 with TRBJ2-4; 8 nucleotides agree with TRBD1. The germline CDR1 and CDR2 sequences are MNHNS and SASEGT. This CDR3 has 13 amino acids. CDR3 DNA sequence: TGTGCCAGCACGGACAGGGCCATAAACAGTCAGTACTTC. It specifies CASTDRAINSQYF.

This clone was observed a single time. The rearrangement joins TRBV7-2 to TRBJ2-5, with D tentatively TRBD2 (5 bases). Trimming took 5 bases from V and 5 from J, leaving 21 bases between them. Germline loops: CDR1 SGHTA, CDR2 FQGNSA. The CDR3 runs to 16 residues. The CDR3 DNA reads TGTGCCAGCAGCCTGGGAGCTACGGACCCTGTGGAGACCCAGTACTTC. It codes for CASSLGATDPVETQYF.

The chain joins TRBV5-6 to TRBJ1-1; tentative D call: TRBD1 (5 bases). V gave up 4 bases and J gave up 6 bases, with 16 bases separating them. The germline gives CDR1 SGHDT, CDR2 YYEEEE. The CDR3 length is 14 residues. The CDR3, as DNA: TGTGCCAGCAGCCCTATAAATGACAGATCTGAAGCTTTCTTT. It encodes CASSPINDRSEAFF.

The chain joins TRBV7-2 to TRBJ1-2, with D maybe TRBD1 (6 bases). The germline CDR1 and CDR2 sequences are SGHTA and FQGNSA. CDR3 size: 17 residues. V was cut by 4 bases and J by 4 bases, with 22 bases left in between. The CDR3 spells CASSSDRFAGEVYGYTF. The CDR3 DNA sequence: TGTGCCAGCAGCTCCGACAGGTTCGCGGGGGAGGTCTATGGCTACACCTTC.

The gene calls are TRBV5-4 and TRBJ1-1; a weak D match, TRBD1 (5 bases). V lost 4 bases, J lost 1 base, and 14 bases lay in between. The germline gives CDR1 SGHNT, CDR2 YYREEE (reference sequence). The CDR3 runs to 15 residues. CDR3 sequence reads: CASSPRRGSNTEAFF. CDR3 nucleotide sequence: TGTGCCAGCAGCCCCCGGCGGGGGTCGAACACTGAAGCTTTCTTT.

The chain combines TRBV28 with TRBJ2-7, with TRBD1 identical over 7 bases. This CDR3 has 13 amino acids. Germline CDR1 is MDHEN and CDR2 is SYDVKM. Unmatched junction bases numbered 6, after V lost 4 bases and J lost 6 bases. The CDR3, as DNA: TGTGCCAGCAGTTGGGGACAGAGGGGCGAGCAGTACGTC. Its protein product is CASSWGQRGEQYV.

The chain uses TRBV2 and TRBJ2-1; D might be TRBD1 (6 bases). The germline V gene encodes CDR1 SNHLY and CDR2 FYNNEI. Trimming removed 3 bases from V and 6 bases from J, with 12 bases in between. The CDR3 runs 14 residues. CDR3 sequence reads: CASSETGMVNEQFF. As DNA, the CDR3 is TGTGCCAGCAGTGAGACAGGTATGGTCAATGAGCAGTTCTTC.

This chain uses TRBV19 with TRBJ1-5; a possible D gene is TRBD1 (5 bases). The CDR3 loop spans 14 amino acids. Trimming stripped 0 bases from V and 9 bases from J, with 12 bases between. Germline CDR1 and CDR2: LNHDA and SQIVND (reference sequence). CDR3 in DNA: TGTGCCAGTAGTATAGACAGGGCGCTGAGGCCCCAGCATTTT. It translates to CASSIDRALRPQHF.

This chain joins TRBV4-2 and TRBJ1-3; D ambiguous. V lost 0 bases and J lost 2, with 8 bases in between. Germline V lookup: CDR1 LGHNA, CDR2 YNFKEQ. CDR3 size: 15 residues. The CDR3 is CASSQDYGTGNTIYF. CDR3 coding DNA: TGTGCCAGCAGCCAAGATTACGGTACTGGAAACACCATATATTTT.

This clone was observed once. The genes are TRBV4-3 and TRBJ2-6, with D hard to call. CDR3 length: 15 amino acids. Per the germline V gene, CDR1 is LGHNA and CDR2 is YSLEER. The V and J ends lost 3 bases and 1 base respectively, with 7 bases between them. Here the CDR3 reads CASSHSGSGANVLTF. The CDR3 DNA follows: TGCGCCAGCAGCCACTCAGGTTCTGGGGCCAACGTCCTGACTTTC.

The CDR3 spells CASSPLGYTF. The CDR3 nucleotides read TGTGCCAGCAGCCCTCTTGGCTACACCTTC. V is TRBV9 and J is TRBJ1-2, with D hard to call. Germline CDR1 SGDLS, CDR2 YYNGEE. Trimming pared 4 bases from V and 7 bases from J, leaving 5 bases between. The length of the CDR3 is 10 residues.